A single sample is the source of the 6 T cell receptor beta chains below, sequenced in a study of cytomegalovirus exposure and HLA in healthy donors. In the PCR, 60 Vbeta and 13 Jbeta primers were used. Measured with immunoSEQ multiplex PCR; TCRdb has only the in-frame clones, and not every one. The data show just under 250,000 clones, roughly 82% seen once. The sequenced sample was PBMCs. Receptor source: a woman between 40 and 50 years old in good health and CMV-seropositive.

This clone was seen a single time. This rearrangement joins TRBV30 to TRBJ1-1; D might be TRBD1 (5 bases). Germline CDR1 reads GTSNPN; CDR2 reads SVGIG (reference sequence). V lost 2 bases, J lost 4 bases, and 8 bases lay in between. The CDR3 consists of 12 residues. The CDR3 nucleotides read TGTGCCTGGAGTTGGGGGGGCACTGAAGCTTTCTTT. Translating it yields CAWSWGGTEAFF.

The sample holds a few counts of this clone. The genes are TRBV27 and TRBJ2-3; a possible D gene is TRBD2 (6 bases). The V gene's germline CDR1 is MNHEY and CDR2 SMNVEV (reference sequence). The CDR3 runs 16 residues. The germline V and J ends were trimmed by 5 bases and 3 bases, with 18 bases remaining between them. The DNA of the CDR3 is TGTGCCAGCAGTCTCCTCTCTGCGGCGGGAACAGATACGCAGTATTTT. This encodes CASSLLSAAGTDTQYF.

The rearrangement links TRBV2 to TRBJ2-7, with TRBD2 as a possible D gene (6 bases). Germline values: CDR1 SNHLY, CDR2 FYNNEI. The CDR3 extends over 14 amino acids. With 4 bases removed from V and 4 bases from J, the gap between germline ends came to 14 bases. The CDR3 spells CASSGSSAFYEQYF. CDR3 nucleotides: TGTGCCAGCAGTGGGTCTAGCGCCTTTTACGAGCAGTACTTC.

The J gene is TRBJ2-2, the V gene TRBV30; maybe TRBD2 (7 bases). The CDR3 sequence is 14 residues long. Trimming removed 3 bases from V and 6 bases from J, with 14 bases in between. Per germline, CDR1 GTSNPN and CDR2 SVGIG (reference sequence). Here the CDR3 DNA reads TGTGCCTGGAGACAGGGAGGGGAATCCGGGGAGCTGTTTTTT. It codes for CAWRQGGESGELFF.

This clone has only a few counts. This chain connects TRBV4-2 to TRBJ1-3, with D unclear. The CDR3 contains 13 residues. Trimming removed 0 bases at V and 8 bases at J, with 8 bases between. CDR1 and CDR2 from the germline V gene are LGHNA and YNFKEQ. Here the CDR3 DNA reads TGTGCCAGCAGCCAAGATCCCGGGGACACCATATATTTT. Encoded protein: CASSQDPGDTIYF.

This clone was counted a single time. The chain has TRBV28 and TRBJ1-1; 7 bases fit TRBD1. The length of the CDR3 is 15 residues. V trimming: 3 bases; J trimming: 8 bases; junction bases outside the gene matches: 12. The germline gives CDR1 MDHEN, CDR2 SYDVKM. The CDR3: CASSFIGTVETEAFF. Written as DNA, the CDR3 is TGTGCCAGCAGTTTTATAGGGACAGTGGAAACGGAAGCTTTCTTT.